The next 14 T cell receptor beta chains were all read from a single sample in a study of T cell responses to AZD1222 COVID-19 vaccine. Profiled with immunoSEQ multiplex PCR; TCRdb holds only in-frame clones, not every one. The profile shows 140,000 to 150,000 clones, around nine tenths of them singletons. This material consisted of peripheral blood, taken 28 days after the second AZD1222 dose. Receptor source: an adult who received the AZD1222 COVID-19 vaccine.

This clone has only a few counts. CDR3 protein: CASSSPFRSGYGYTF. The CDR3 bases are TGTGCCAGCAGTTCCCCGTTCCGGTCTGGCTATGGCTACACCTTC. The J gene is TRBJ1-2, the V gene TRBV27; D is ambiguous. Germline CDR1 reads MNHEY; CDR2 reads SMNVEV (reference sequence). V was trimmed by 4 bases and J by 4 bases, leaving 16 bases between them. The CDR3 sequence is 15 residues long.

This chain connects TRBV6-5 to TRBJ1-2; the match to TRBD1 covers 7 bases. This CDR3 is built from 15 residues. J was trimmed by 8 bases and V by 3 bases; bases with no gene match: 12. From germline, CDR1 is MNHEY and CDR2 SVGAGI. The CDR3 bases are TGTGCCAGCAGTTATTACAGGGGATGGGATGAGGGCTACACCTTC. This gives the protein CASSYYRGWDEGYTF.

The gene calls are TRBV30 and TRBJ1-3; 8 positions agree with TRBD1. The CDR3 totals 14 residues. Germline-derived CDR1 and CDR2 are GTSNPN and SVGIG (reference sequence). Trimming at V came to 4 bases and at J to 2 bases, leaving 4 bases not matched to a gene. The CDR3 is CAWKDREAGNTIYF. CDR3 nucleotide sequence: TGTGCCTGGAAGGACAGGGAAGCTGGAAACACCATATATTTT. Complete variable domain (other parts from reference TRBV30 and TRBJ1-3): SQTIHQWPATLVQPVGSPLSLECTVEGTSNPNLYWYRQAAGRGLQLLFYSVGIGQISSEVPQNLSASRPQDRQFILSSKKLLLSDSGFYLCAWKDREAGNTIYFGEGSWLTVV.

The chain employs TRBV11-3 and TRBJ2-3; 13 bases align to TRBD2. Trimming at V came to 3 bases and at J to 1 base, leaving 13 bases not matched to a gene. Germline V gene data show CDR1 as SGHNT and CDR2 as YENEEA. CDR3 length: 20 amino acids. The CDR3 DNA reads TGTGCCAGCAGCTTGACCCGGGGACTAGCGGGATGGGAAGGCACAGATACGCAGTATTTT. This encodes CASSLTRGLAGWEGTDTQYF.

The CDR3 region is CASSQVGRKDTDTQYF. CDR3 nucleotides: TGCGCCAGCAGCCAAGTGGGTAGGAAGGATACAGATACGCAGTATTTT. This chain links TRBV4-1 with TRBJ2-3; D gene ambiguous. The CDR3 contains 16 residues. With 1 base removed from V and 3 bases from J, the gap between germline ends came to 14 bases. Germline CDR1 is MGHRA and CDR2 is YSYEKL.

This sequence joins TRBV27 and TRBJ1-5; D unclear. Germline CDR1 MNHEY, CDR2 SMNVEV (reference sequence). V was shortened by 6 bases and J by 5 bases, with 17 bases between the two germline ends. This CDR3 has 15 residues. DNA for the CDR3: TGTGCCAGCAGCCTAAAGGGCCTTTCTTATCAGCCCCAGCATTTT. Amino acids: CASSLKGLSYQPQHF.

This chain uses TRBV9 with TRBJ2-5; 16 nucleotides match TRBD2. Trimming removed 3 bases from V and 1 base from J; junction bases left unmatched: 6. This CDR3 has 18 residues. The germline V gene encodes CDR1 SGDLS and CDR2 YYNGEE. CDR3 residues: CASSAGLAGGFPQETQYF. The CDR3 region has the DNA TGTGCCAGCAGCGCGGGACTAGCGGGAGGGTTCCCCCAAGAGACCCAGTACTTC.

V is TRBV6-6 and J is TRBJ2-7; TRBD1 matches 9 bases. The CDR3 contains 14 residues. The V gene end was trimmed by 6 bases and the J gene end by 6 bases; junction bases not matched to a gene: 9. Germline V gene sequence: CDR1 MNHNY, CDR2 SVGAGI (reference sequence). CDR3 loop: CASRPGTGLVEQYF. The CDR3 nucleotides read TGTGCCAGCAGACCCGGGACAGGGCTGGTCGAGCAGTACTTC.

In DNA form, the CDR3 reads TGTGCCAGCACGGTAGGGGTTCGATCTGGGGCCAACGTCCTGACTTTC. It translates to CASTVGVRSGANVLTF. This rearrangement joins TRBV5-4 to TRBJ2-6; the D gene is possibly TRBD1 (5 bases). Trimming cost V 6 bases and J 1 base, with 14 bases left between them. Germline CDR1 reads SGHNT; CDR2 reads YYREEE (reference sequence). This CDR3 has 16 amino acids.

V is TRBV6-2 or TRBV6-3 and J is TRBJ2-7; D gene uncertain. CDR1 is MNHEY and CDR2 is SVGEGT in the germline V gene. The germline V and J ends were trimmed by 2 bases and 2 bases, with 4 bases remaining between them. There are 12 residues in the CDR3. The CDR3 reads CASSYGTYEQYF. The DNA of the CDR3 is TGTGCCAGCAGTTACGGAACCTACGAGCAGTACTTC.

The gene calls are TRBV9 and TRBJ2-1; the D is unclear. Trimming removed 0 bases from V and 4 bases from J, with 14 bases in between. Germline V gene sequence: CDR1 SGDLS, CDR2 YYNGEE. The CDR3 spans 16 residues. The CDR3 sequence is CASSVAVVPRYNEQFF. CDR3 bases: TGTGCCAGCAGCGTAGCTGTGGTCCCACGTTACAATGAGCAGTTCTTC.

This clone has more than one count but fewer than ten. The gene calls are TRBV4-3 and TRBJ2-6; no firm D call. V shed 4 bases and J shed 0 bases, with 13 bases lying between them. CDR3 length: 17 amino acids. The germline gives CDR1 LGHNA, CDR2 YSLEER. The CDR3 loop is CASSRVTEYSGANVLTF. CDR3 DNA: TGCGCCAGCAGCCGAGTAACTGAATACTCTGGGGCCAACGTCCTGACTTTC.

The rearrangement uses TRBV18 and TRBJ1-1; D not certain. Germline CDR1 and CDR2: KGHSH and LQKENI. CDR3 length equals 15 residues. Trimming took off 3 bases at V and 4 bases at J, with 15 bases between the two ends. The CDR3 DNA sequence: TGTGCCAGCTCACCCCCTAGTCAGGCGGCCACTGAAGCTTTCTTT. Protein sequence: CASSPPSQAATEAFF.

This clone was seen a handful of times. The V gene is TRBV7-2, the J gene TRBJ2-3; 7 nucleotides align to TRBD2. The V gene end was trimmed by 1 base and the J gene end by 2 bases; junction bases not matched to a gene: 6. Per the germline V gene, CDR1 is SGHTA and CDR2 is FQGNSA. The CDR3 runs 16 residues. The CDR3 reads CASSLVWGGNTDTQYF. CDR3 sequence (DNA): TGTGCCAGCAGCTTAGTGTGGGGGGGGAACACAGATACGCAGTATTTT.